The sequence of this T cell receptor (beta chain) was determined in a study of blood T cell repertoires in COVID-19 (dated by TCRdb to 2018 to 2020). With regard to the full study: Samples from collaborators originated in the United States, Italy and Spain and spanned both the acute and convalescent phases of COVID-19. The material from the prospective study consisted of cDNA or gDNA derived from T cells, B-cell-depleted T cells, or PBMCs. The dataset comprised deeply sampled blood TCRbeta repertoires from subjects exposed to, actively infected with, or recovered from COVID-19. The repertoires were released in a freely available public database meant as a resource for research on the immune response to SARS-CoV-2. The samples were drawn from two sources: the first 160 participants of the ongoing ImmuneRACE study, and fewer than 1,500 subjects contributed by 6 global collaborators. The sample metadata nearly always contained a de-identified subject ID, COVID-19 status, age in years and sex. HLA class I and class II types, where available, came from metadata supplied by the sample provider rather than from assay-based typing.

The collaborating institutions used their own protocols to collect whole blood in K2EDTA tubes. For TCRbeta analysis, collaborator samples were shipped as frozen whole blood, as isolated PBMCs, or as DNA extracted from either sample type. The full study reports these points: Clinical and demographic metadata were provided uncurated, with the amount varying by source and participant.

Of note for this clone: Its antigen target is currently unknown. No base quality information exists; no much larger clone differs at one position.

TCRbeta CDR3 regions were amplified from genomic DNA by means of the immunoSEQ Assay, a bias-controlled multiplex PCR. Regarding the original processing steps: The number of nucleated cells in each sample was estimated from the amplification of reference gene primers within the assay. To quantify the absolute abundance of each unique TCRbeta CDR3 rearrangement, sequence reads were collapsed and filtered. Productive Simpson clonality was computed per sample as the square root of Simpson's diversity index over productive rearrangements. TCRdb re-hosts the immuneACCESS table, in-frame sequences only. Its copies lack some clones; in the studies checked, an unresolved V gene accounts for under half of them, and the cause for the rest is not known. V and J calls plus clone size are reproduced from that table; the DNA served to infer D and trimming. The sample yields approximately 76,000 clones; roughly 87% were counted once. The ten largest clones represent over 8.5% of the sample.

Measured from the cysteine to the phenylalanine, the CDR3 is 14 residues long. Of all the DNA, just the CDR3 is kept, 42 bases in frame from base 1. From the germline V gene (reference sequence), CDR1 is GTSNPN and CDR2 is SVGIG. V is trimmed back by 4 bases and J by 6 bases, and the junction contains 7 bases that no gene match accounts for. The clonotype was recovered from a man in his forties or fifties with acute or convalescent COVID-19. Sequenced material: peripheral blood. The V gene is TRBV30 and the J gene is TRBJ1-1; 11 bases in the junction line up with TRBD1. The CDR3 protein is CAWTGTGGFSEAFF. In nucleotide form, the sequence is TGTGCCTGGACCGGGACAGGGGGGTTTTCTGAAGCTTTCTTT.